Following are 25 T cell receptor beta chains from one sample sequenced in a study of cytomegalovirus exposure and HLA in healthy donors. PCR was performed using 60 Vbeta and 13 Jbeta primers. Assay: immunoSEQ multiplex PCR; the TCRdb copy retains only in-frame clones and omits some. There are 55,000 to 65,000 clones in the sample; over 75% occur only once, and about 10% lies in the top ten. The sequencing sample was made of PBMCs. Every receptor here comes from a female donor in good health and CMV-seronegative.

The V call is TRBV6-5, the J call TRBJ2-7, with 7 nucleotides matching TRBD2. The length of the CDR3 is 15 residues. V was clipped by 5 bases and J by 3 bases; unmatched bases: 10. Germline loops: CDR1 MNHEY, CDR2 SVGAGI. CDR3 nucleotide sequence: TGTGCCAGCAGTCCGGGAGGAGGGATCGTCTACGAGCAGTACTTC. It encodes CASSPGGGIVYEQYF.

CDR3 region: CASSGGGPNTGELFF. CDR3 coding DNA: TGTGCCAGCAGTGGCGGGGGCCCGAACACCGGGGAGCTGTTTTTT. J is TRBJ2-2 and V is TRBV2; D might be TRBD2 (7 bases). Germline V gene sequence: CDR1 SNHLY, CDR2 FYNNEI. The CDR3 is 15 residues long. The V and J ends lost 4 bases and 0 bases respectively, with 9 bases between them. Looking up the rest from reference TRBV2 and TRBJ2-2 gives the full variable domain: EPEVTQTPSHQVTQMGQEVILRCVPISNHLYFYWYRQILGQKVEFLVSFYNNEISEKSEIFDDQFSVERPDGSNFTLKIRSTKLEDSAMYFCASSGGGPNTGELFFGEGSRLTVL.

CDR3 DNA sequence: TGTGCCAGCAGTTTCGGAGCGGGCACCGGGGAGCTGTTTTTT. Translation gives CASSFGAGTGELFF. This sequence joins TRBV27 and TRBJ2-2, with D possibly matching TRBD2 (6 bases). Trimming took 3 bases from V and 4 from J, leaving 9 bases between them. The CDR3 is 14 residues long. The V gene's germline CDR1 is MNHEY and CDR2 SMNVEV (reference sequence).

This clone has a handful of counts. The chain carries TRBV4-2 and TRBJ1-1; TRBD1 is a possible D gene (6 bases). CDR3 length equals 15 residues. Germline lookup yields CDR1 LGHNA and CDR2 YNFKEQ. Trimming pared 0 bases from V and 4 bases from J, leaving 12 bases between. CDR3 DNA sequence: TGTGCCAGCAGCCAAGAATATCAGGGGAGCACTGAAGCTTTCTTT. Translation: CASSQEYQGSTEAFF.

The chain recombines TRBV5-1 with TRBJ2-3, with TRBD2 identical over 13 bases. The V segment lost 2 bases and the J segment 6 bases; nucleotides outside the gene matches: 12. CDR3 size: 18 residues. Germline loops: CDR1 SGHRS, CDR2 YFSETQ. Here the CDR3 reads CASSLTPGLAGPADTQYF. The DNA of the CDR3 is TGCGCCAGCAGCTTAACTCCGGGACTAGCGGGACCGGCGGATACGCAGTATTTT.

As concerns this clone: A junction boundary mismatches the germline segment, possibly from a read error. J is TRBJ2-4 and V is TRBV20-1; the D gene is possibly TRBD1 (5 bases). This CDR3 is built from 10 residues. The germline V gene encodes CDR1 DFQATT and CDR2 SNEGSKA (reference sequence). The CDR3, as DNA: TGCAGTGCCCGACAGAACAGTCAGTACTTC. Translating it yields CSARQNSQYF.

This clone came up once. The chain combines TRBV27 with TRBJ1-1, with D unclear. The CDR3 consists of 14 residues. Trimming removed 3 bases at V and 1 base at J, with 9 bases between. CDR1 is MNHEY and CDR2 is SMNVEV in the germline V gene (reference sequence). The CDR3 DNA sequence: TGTGCCAGCAGTTTTCGAGCTTGGAACACTGAAGCTTTCTTT. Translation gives CASSFRAWNTEAFF.

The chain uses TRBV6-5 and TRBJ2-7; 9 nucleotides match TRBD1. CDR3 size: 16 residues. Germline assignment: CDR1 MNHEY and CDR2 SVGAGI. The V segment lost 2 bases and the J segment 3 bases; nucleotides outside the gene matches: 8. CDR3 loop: CASSYTPGTGNYEQYF. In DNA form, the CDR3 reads TGTGCCAGCAGTTACACTCCCGGGACAGGGAACTACGAGCAGTACTTC.

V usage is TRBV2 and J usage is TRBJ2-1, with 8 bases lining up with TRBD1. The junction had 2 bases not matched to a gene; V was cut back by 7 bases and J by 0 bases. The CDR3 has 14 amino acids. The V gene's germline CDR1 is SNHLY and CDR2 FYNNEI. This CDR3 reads CASKDRASYNEQFF. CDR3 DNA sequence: TGTGCCAGCAAGGACAGGGCCTCCTACAATGAGCAGTTCTTC.

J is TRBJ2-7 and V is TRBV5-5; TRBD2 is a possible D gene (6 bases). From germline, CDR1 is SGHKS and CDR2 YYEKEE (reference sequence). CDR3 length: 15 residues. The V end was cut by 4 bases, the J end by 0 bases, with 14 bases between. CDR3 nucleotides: TGTGCCAGCAGCATGCACGGGACTCCCTCCTACGAGCAGTACTTC. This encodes CASSMHGTPSYEQYF. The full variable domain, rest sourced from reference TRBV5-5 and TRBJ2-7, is DAGVTQSPTHLIKTRGQQVTLRCSPISGHKSVSWYQQVLGQGPQFIFQYYEKEERGRGNFPDRFSARQFPNYSSELNVNALLLGDSALYLCASSMHGTPSYEQYFGPGTRLTVT.

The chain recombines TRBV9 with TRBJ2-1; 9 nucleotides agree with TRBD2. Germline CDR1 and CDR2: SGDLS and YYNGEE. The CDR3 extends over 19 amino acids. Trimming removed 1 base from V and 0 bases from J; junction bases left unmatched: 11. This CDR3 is CASSVQAGGTRSSYNEQFF. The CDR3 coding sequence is TGTGCCAGCAGCGTACAAGCGGGAGGAACCAGGAGCTCCTACAATGAGCAGTTCTTC.

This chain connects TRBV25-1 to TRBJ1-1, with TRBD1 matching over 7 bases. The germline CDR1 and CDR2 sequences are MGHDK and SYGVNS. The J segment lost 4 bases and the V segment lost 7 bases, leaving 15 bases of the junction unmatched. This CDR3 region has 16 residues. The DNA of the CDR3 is TGTGCCAGCACTAGGACAGGTGACGGGGGGGGCACTGAAGCTTTCTTT. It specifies CASTRTGDGGGTEAFF.

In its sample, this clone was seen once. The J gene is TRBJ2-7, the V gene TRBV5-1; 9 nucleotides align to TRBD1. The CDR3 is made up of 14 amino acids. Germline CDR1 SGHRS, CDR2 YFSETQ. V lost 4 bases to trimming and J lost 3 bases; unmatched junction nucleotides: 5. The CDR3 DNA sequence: TGCGCCAGCAGCACACAGGGGGCTAGCTACGAGCAGTACTTC. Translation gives CASSTQGASYEQYF.

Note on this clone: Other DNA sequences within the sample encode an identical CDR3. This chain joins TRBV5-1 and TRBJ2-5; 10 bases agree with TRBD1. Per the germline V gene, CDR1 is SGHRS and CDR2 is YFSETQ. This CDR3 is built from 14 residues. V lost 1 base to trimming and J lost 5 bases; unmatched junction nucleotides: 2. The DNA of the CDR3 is TGCGCCAGCAGCTTGCCGGGACAGGGGGAGACCCAGTACTTC. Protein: CASSLPGQGETQYF.

CDR3 sequence: CASSLILQGLGQYF. For the CDR3, the DNA is TGTGCCAGCAGTTTAATCTTGCAGGGATTAGGGCAGTACTTC. The J gene is TRBJ2-7, the V gene TRBV28; TRBD1 is a possible D gene (5 bases). The ends were cut back, 2 bases at V and 9 bases at J, with 17 bases in the middle. The CDR3 has 14 amino acids. Per germline, CDR1 MDHEN and CDR2 SYDVKM. Variable domain in full (rest from reference TRBV28 and TRBJ2-7): DVKVTQSSRYLVKRTGEKVFLECVQDMDHENMFWYRQDPGLGLRLIYFSYDVKMKEKGDIPEGYSVSREKKERFSLILESASTNQTSMYLCASSLILQGLGQYFGPGTRLTVT.

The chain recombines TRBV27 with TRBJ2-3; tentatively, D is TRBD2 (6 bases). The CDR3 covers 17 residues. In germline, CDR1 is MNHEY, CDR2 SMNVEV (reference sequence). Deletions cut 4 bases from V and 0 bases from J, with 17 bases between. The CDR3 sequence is CASSSPRIAESTDTQYF. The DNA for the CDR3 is TGTGCCAGCAGTTCCCCCAGGATAGCGGAAAGCACAGATACGCAGTATTTT.

CDR3 amino acids: CAWSSRDRGPYEQYF. DNA of the CDR3: TGTGCCTGGAGTTCCCGAGACAGGGGGCCCTACGAGCAGTACTTC. The chain carries TRBV30 and TRBJ2-7; TRBD1 agrees at 10 bases. The CDR3 contains 15 residues. V shed 2 bases and J 2 bases; nucleotides not matched to a gene: 6. Germline V gives CDR1 GTSNPN, CDR2 SVGIG (reference sequence). Together with reference TRBV30 and TRBJ2-7, the CDR3 gives the full variable domain: SQTIHQWPATLVQPVGSPLSLECTVEGTSNPNLYWYRQAAGRGLQLLFYSVGIGQISSEVPQNLSASRPQDRQFILSSKKLLLSDSGFYLCAWSSRDRGPYEQYFGPGTRLTVT.

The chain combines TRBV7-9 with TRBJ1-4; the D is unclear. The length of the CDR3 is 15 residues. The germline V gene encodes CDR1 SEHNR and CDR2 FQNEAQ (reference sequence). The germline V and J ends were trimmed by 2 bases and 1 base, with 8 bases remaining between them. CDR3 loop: CASSLSGLTNEKLFF. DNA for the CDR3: TGTGCCAGCAGCTTATCGGGATTAACTAATGAAAAACTGTTTTTT.

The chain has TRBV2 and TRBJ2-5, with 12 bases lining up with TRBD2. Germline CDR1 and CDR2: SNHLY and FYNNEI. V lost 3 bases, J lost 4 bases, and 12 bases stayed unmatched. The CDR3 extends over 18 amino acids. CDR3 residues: CASSEAASGRALGETQYF. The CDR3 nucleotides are TGTGCCAGCAGTGAGGCAGCTAGCGGGAGGGCCCTCGGAGAGACCCAGTACTTC.

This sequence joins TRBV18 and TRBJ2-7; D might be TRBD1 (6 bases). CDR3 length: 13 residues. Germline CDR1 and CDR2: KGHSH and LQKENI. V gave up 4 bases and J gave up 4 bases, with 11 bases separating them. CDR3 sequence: CASSQIQGYEQYF. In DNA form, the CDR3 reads TGTGCCAGCTCACAAATACAGGGTTACGAGCAGTACTTC.

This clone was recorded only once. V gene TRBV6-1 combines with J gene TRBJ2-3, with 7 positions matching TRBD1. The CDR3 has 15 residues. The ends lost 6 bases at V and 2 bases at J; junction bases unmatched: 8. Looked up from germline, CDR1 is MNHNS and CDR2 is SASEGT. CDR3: CASRETGQNTDTQYF. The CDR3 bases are TGTGCCAGCAGAGAAACGGGACAGAACACAGATACGCAGTATTTT.

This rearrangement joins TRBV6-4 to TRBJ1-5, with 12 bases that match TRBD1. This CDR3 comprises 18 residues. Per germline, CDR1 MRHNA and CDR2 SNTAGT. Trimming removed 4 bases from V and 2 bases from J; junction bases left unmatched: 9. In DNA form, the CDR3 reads TGTGCCAGCAGTGGGGACAGGGGGCTTTGTGGCGGCAATCAGCCCCAGCATTTT. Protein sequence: CASSGDRGLCGGNQPQHF.

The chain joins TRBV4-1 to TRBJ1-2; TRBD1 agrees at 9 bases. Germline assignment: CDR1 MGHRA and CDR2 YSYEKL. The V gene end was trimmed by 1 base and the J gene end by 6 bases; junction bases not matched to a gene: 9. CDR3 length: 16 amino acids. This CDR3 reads CASSQVRDRAFDGYTF. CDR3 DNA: TGCGCCAGCAGCCAAGTCCGGGACAGGGCATTTGATGGCTACACCTTC.

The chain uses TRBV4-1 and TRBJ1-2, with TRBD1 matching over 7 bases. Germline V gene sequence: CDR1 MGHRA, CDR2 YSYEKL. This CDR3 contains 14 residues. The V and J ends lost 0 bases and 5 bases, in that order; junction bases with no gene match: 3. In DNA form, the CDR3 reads TGCGCCAGCAGCCAAGAAACAGGGGCATATGGCTACACCTTC. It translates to CASSQETGAYGYTF.

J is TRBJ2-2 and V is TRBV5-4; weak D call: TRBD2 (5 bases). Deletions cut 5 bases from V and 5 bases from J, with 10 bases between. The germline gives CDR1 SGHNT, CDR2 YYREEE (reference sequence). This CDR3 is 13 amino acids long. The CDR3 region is CASSSQRTGELFF. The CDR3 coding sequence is TGTGCCAGCAGTTCACAGCGGACCGGGGAGCTGTTTTTT. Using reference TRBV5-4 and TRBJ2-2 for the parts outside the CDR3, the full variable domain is ETGVTQSPTHLIKTRGQQVTLRCSSQSGHNTVSWYQQALGQGPQFIFQYYREEENGRGNFPPRFSGLQFPNYSSELNVNALELDDSALYLCASSSQRTGELFFGEGSRLTVL.